Below, one T cell receptor beta chain is given with its context. Its specificity is not known. The table came from immunoSEQ multiplex PCR; TCRdb's copy has only in-frame clones and leaves some out. The data contain fewer than 100,000 clones, roughly 80% of them singletons. People whose metastatic non-small-cell lung cancer was chemo-refractory got focal radiation along with CTLA-4 blockade by ipilimumab. This sample is part of a study of radiotherapy plus CTLA-4 blockade in lung cancer. Germline CDR1 is LNHDA and CDR2 is SQIVND (reference sequence). V was shortened by 6 bases and J by 5 bases, with 19 bases between the two germline ends. The CDR3 has 15 amino acids. Study outcomes and limitations: Reports identified early blood T cell clone dynamics, with interferon-beta, as the best response predictor. Expansion of tumor-derived TCR clones was observed in blood after radiotherapy plus ipilimumab.

The rearrangement uses TRBV19 and TRBJ1-1, with a tentative D call TRBD1 (6 bases). Sequenced here: peripheral blood, sampled from a patient treated with radiotherapy plus ipilimumab. This clonotype was obtained from a human donor with non-small cell lung cancer who had stable disease on radiotherapy plus ipilimumab. CDR3 sequence (DNA): TGTGCCAGTAGATGGGGTACAGGGCGTGGTACTGAAGCTTTCTTT. As protein: CASRWGTGRGTEAFF.